This entry concerns a single T cell receptor beta chain. Antigen specificity is unknown. Germline V gene lookup returns CDR1 MGHDK and CDR2 SYGVNS. The V end was cut by 2 bases, the J end by 3 bases, with 8 bases between. The CDR3 has 13 amino acids. At study entry, adolescents had tuberculin skin tests and IGRA screening. The entry originates in a study of T cells in tuberculosis. Regarding the study as a whole: Active tuberculosis TCR-alpha repertoires lay closer to GMM-specific TCRs than IGRA-negative controls, suggesting clonal expansion. Selection depended on which cryopreserved specimens were available.

Using immunoSEQ multiplex PCR, the repertoire was profiled, and TCRdb retains in-frame clones only, with some absent. The data hold tens of thousands of clones, with 90% to 95% observed a single time. Material for sequencing was PBMCs. The receptor comes from a donor aged 5-35 years with latent tuberculosis or without tuberculosis infection. This rearrangement joins TRBV25-1 to TRBJ2-7, with D maybe TRBD2 (5 bases). Written as DNA, the CDR3 is TGTGCCAGCAGTGAAGAAAGCGGCTACGAGCAGTACTTC. It specifies CASSEESGYEQYF.